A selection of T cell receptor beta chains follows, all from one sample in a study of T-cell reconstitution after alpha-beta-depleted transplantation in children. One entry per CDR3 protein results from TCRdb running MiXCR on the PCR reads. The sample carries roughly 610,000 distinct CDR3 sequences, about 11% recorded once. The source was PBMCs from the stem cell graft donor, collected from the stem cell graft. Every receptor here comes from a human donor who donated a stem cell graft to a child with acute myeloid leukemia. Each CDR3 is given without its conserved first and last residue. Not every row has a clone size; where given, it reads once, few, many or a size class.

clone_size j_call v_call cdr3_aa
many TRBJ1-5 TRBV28 ASSRDNSNQPQH
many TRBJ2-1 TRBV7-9 ASSPATGGEQF
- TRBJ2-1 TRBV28 ASSFAGGRYNEQF
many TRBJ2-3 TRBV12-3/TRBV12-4 ASSPIQRGITDTQY
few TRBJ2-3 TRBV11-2 ASSLSLAGALADTQY
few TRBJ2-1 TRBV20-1 SAPTYNEQF
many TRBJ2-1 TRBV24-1 ATSDPGQGAYDEQF
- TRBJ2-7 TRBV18 ASSPRDPEGEQY
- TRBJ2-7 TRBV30 AWRTPGTSGNEQY
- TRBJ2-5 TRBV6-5 ASSSFRGTQY
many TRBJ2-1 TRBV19 ASRSGTSVPEQF
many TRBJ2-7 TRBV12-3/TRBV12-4 ASSYLAGDTYEQY
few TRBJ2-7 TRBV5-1 ASSQTSPNPHEQY
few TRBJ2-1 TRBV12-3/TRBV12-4 ASNGVNNEQF
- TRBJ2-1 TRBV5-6 ASSLSLADPQF
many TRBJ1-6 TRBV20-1 SARVQKVGSSPLH
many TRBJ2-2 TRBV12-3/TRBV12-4 ASSLRGTGGLLTPLNTGELF
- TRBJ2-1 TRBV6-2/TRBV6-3 ASSYPRGGRSSYNEQF
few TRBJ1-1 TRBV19 ASTGDLNTEAF
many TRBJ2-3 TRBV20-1 SAGGELAGADTQY
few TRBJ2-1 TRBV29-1 SVVQLSYNEQF
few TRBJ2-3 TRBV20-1 SAPGPRSTDTQY
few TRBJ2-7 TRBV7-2 ASSLYGFSSSYEQY
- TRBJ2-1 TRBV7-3 ASSSRTHNEQF
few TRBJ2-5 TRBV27 ASSFRDTGVETQY
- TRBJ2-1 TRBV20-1 SARSGAHSYNEQF
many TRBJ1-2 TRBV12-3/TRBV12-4 ASSPTGYGYT
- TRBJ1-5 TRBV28 ASSPRGTGTAMNQPQH
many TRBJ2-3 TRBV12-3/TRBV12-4 ASSLAGGKRTPTQY
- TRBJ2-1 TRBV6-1 ASVGPRLGDGEQF
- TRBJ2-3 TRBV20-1 LVAPQTDTQY
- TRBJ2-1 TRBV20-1 SADSGRGGYNEQF
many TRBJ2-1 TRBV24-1 ATSELGRDSQQF
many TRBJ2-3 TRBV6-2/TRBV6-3 ASRISVAETQY
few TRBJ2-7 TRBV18 ASSALAGDDEQY
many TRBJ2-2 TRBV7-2 ASSRTGTANTGELF
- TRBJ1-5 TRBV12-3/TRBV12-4 ASIRQGGSNQPQH
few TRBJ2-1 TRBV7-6 ASSPNQGSYNEQF
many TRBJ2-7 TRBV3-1 ASSQGLYEQY
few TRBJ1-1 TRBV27 ASRPPAGTEAF
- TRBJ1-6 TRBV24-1 ATSDPRDGNSPLH
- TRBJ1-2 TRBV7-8 ASSLGQAYWGYT
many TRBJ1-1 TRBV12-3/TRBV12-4 ASSLGQGRSGTEAF
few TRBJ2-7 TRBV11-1 ASRTVSGSSYEQY
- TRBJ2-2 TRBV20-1 SARFGAGELF
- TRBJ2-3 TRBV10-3 AISLGPGGADTQY